This T cell receptor beta chain was identified during a study of CD8+ T cells in alopecia areata. The study, taken as a whole, reports: Clonality in lesional scalp, especially alopecia totalis/universalis, exceeded that of normal scalp.

After removal of 0 bases from V and 5 bases from J, the junction contained 10 bases not matched to a gene. The germline V gene has CDR1 LGHNA and CDR2 YSLEER. The CDR3 length is 17 residues. Extracted from the samples, RNA was reverse transcribed into cDNA to serve as the sequencing template. Here immunoSEQ multiplex PCR was the method, and the copy in TCRdb shows in-frame clones only, minus some. The table shows 89,000 or so clones, with 51% occurring only once. About this clone: Its antigen is unidentified.

The specimen sequenced was NKG2D-high CD8+ T cells sorted from blood. The J gene is TRBJ2-7, the V gene TRBV4-3; 10 nucleotides agree with TRBD2. The origin of this receptor is a human donor with alopecia areata. CDR3 sequence (DNA): TGCGCCAGCAGCCAAGATTTATCGCTAGCGGGGGCCCACGAGCAGTACTTC. Encoded protein: CASSQDLSLAGAHEQYF.